These T cell receptor beta chains were read from a single sample in a study of beta chain features in type 1 diabetes. Produced via immunoSEQ multiplex PCR; TCRdb's table is partial and in-frame only. Found here are about 900,000 clones, roughly 17% of them singletons; the top ten hold 0.02% to 0.025%. Sequences were obtained from naive CD4+ T cells from blood. All receptors come from a woman under 30 in good health. Both conserved end residues are part of each CDR3. A D gene is named only where the DNA matches it firmly. Clone size is stated in some rows and not others, as once, few, many or a class when expanded.

size	D	J	V	CDR3	DNA
-	-	TRBJ2-7	TRBV2	CASGPQGGSFEQYF	TGTGCCAGCGGTCCTCAGGGGGGATCCTTCGAGCAGTACTTC
-	-	TRBJ1-5	TRBV19	CASSIELVGNSNQPQHF	TGTGCCAGTAGTATAGAACTGGTCGGGAATAGCAATCAGCCCCAGCATTTT
-	TRBD2	TRBJ2-2	TRBV4-2	CASSQALAGGKGGELFF	TGTGCCAGCAGCCAGGCCCTAGCGGGAGGGAAGGGCGGGGAGCTGTTTTTT
-	-	TRBJ2-3	TRBV11-2	CASSLQGTDTQYF	TGTGCCAGCAGCTTACAGGGGACAGATACGCAGTATTTT
few	TRBD2	TRBJ2-1	TRBV9	CASSSPASGYNEQFF	TGTGCCAGCAGCTCCCCGGCTAGCGGCTACAATGAGCAGTTCTTC
-	TRBD1	TRBJ1-4	TRBV11-2	CASSSWTGKGEKLFF	TGTGCCAGCAGCTCGTGGACAGGGAAGGGCGAAAAACTGTTTTTT
few	-	TRBJ2-3	TRBV2	CASAAGNRGTDTQYF	TGTGCCAGCGCCGCAGGGAACCGAGGGACAGATACGCAGTATTTT
few	-	TRBJ2-1	TRBV29-1	CSVERVRNEQFF	TGCAGCGTTGAGAGGGTACGGAATGAGCAGTTCTTC
few	-	TRBJ1-1	TRBV18	CASSPSGTATEAFF	TGTGCCAGCTCACCATCGGGGACTGCCACTGAAGCTTTCTTT
-	TRBD1	TRBJ1-1	TRBV7-9	CASSEGQLRGTEAFF	TGTGCCAGCAGCGAGGGACAGTTGCGAGGCACTGAAGCTTTCTTT
-	-	TRBJ1-4	TRBV10-3	CAISERENEKLFF	TGTGCCATCAGCGAGAGAGAAAATGAAAAACTGTTTTTT
-	TRBD2	TRBJ2-5	TRBV7-8	CASSLGWTRVGETQYF	TGTGCCAGCAGCTTAGGTTGGACTAGGGTCGGAGAGACCCAGTACTTC
-	-	TRBJ2-1	TRBV29-1	CSVRDPIYNEQFF	TGCAGCGTTCGTGATCCCATCTACAATGAGCAGTTCTTC
-	-	TRBJ2-7	TRBV4-3	CASSQDPQGPYEQYF	TGCGCCAGCAGCCAAGATCCGCAGGGGCCCTACGAGCAGTACTTC
few	-	TRBJ2-1	TRBV18	CASSRLRRVNNEQFF	TGTGCCAGCTCCCGGTTACGCCGGGTGAACAATGAGCAGTTCTTC
-	TRBD2	TRBJ2-5	TRBV4-3	CASSFGITGTSGGYQETQYF	TGCGCCAGCAGCTTCGGTATTACCGGGACTAGCGGGGGGTACCAAGAGACCCAGTACTTC
few	-	TRBJ2-2	TRBV7-8	CASRNIRGAGELFF	TGTGCCAGCAGAAACATTCGGGGGGCTGGGGAGCTGTTTTTT
few	TRBD2	TRBJ2-3	TRBV27	CASSLSPRLAGVDTQYF	TGTGCCAGCAGTTTATCGCCTCGACTAGCGGGAGTAGATACGCAGTATTTT
few	-	TRBJ2-1	TRBV7-9	CASSLVSGRTNEQFF	TGTGCCAGCAGCCTGGTTAGCGGAAGAACGAATGAGCAGTTCTTC
-	TRBD2	TRBJ2-2	TRBV6-5	CASSYGRLASGELFF	TGTGCCAGCAGTTACGGGAGACTAGCGTCCGGGGAGCTGTTTTTT
-	-	TRBJ2-6	TRBV6-6	CASSYRASGANVLTF	TGTGCCAGCAGTTACAGGGCCTCTGGGGCCAACGTCCTGACTTTC
-	-	TRBJ2-5	TRBV28	CASSFWGADGETQYF	TGTGCCAGCAGTTTCTGGGGGGCCGACGGGGAGACCCAGTACTTC
few	TRBD1	TRBJ1-1	TRBV4-2	CASSQSSGTGRNTEAFF	TGTGCCAGCAGCCAATCGTCCGGGACAGGGAGGAACACTGAAGCTTTCTTT
few	-	TRBJ2-5	TRBV27	CASRGPKGTQYF	TGTGCCAGCCGCGGACCAAAAGGGACCCAGTACTTC
many	-	TRBJ2-7	TRBV21-1	CASRLNRVYEQYF	TGTGCCAGCAGACTAAACAGGGTCTACGAGCAGTACTTC
-	-	TRBJ2-1	TRBV6-5	CASSYSAGLNEQFF	TGTGCCAGCAGTTACTCTGCCGGGTTGAATGAGCAGTTCTTC
few	-	TRBJ1-4	TRBV5-5	CASSLSPSSEKLFF	TGTGCCAGCAGCTTGAGTCCTTCGAGTGAAAAACTGTTTTTT
-	-	TRBJ1-1	TRBV28	CASSFTGLKTEAFF	TGTGCCAGCAGTTTTACAGGGTTGAAGACTGAAGCTTTCTTT
-	TRBD2	TRBJ2-3	TRBV7-6	CASSLLAVVTDTQYF	TGTGCCAGCAGCCTACTAGCGGTAGTCACAGATACGCAGTATTTT
-	-	TRBJ2-5	TRBV7-2	CASSSQRETQYF	TGTGCCAGCAGCTCGCAGCGGGAGACCCAGTACTTC
few	-	TRBJ2-1	TRBV18	CASSPRELNEQFF	TGTGCCAGCTCACCTCGAGAACTCAATGAGCAGTTCTTC
few	TRBD1	TRBJ2-7	TRBV7-3	CASSRLGQGTEQYF	TGTGCCAGCAGCCGTTTGGGACAGGGGACCGAGCAGTACTTC
few	-	TRBJ2-2	TRBV4-3	CASSQGLGVNTGELFF	TGCGCCAGCAGCCAGGGACTTGGGGTGAACACCGGGGAGCTGTTTTTT
-	-	TRBJ1-5	TRBV7-2	CASSRPGGNQPQHF	TGTGCCAGCAGCCGACCGGGAGGCAATCAGCCCCAGCATTTT
few	-	TRBJ2-3	TRBV14	CASSQGITDTQYF	TGTGCCAGCAGCCAAGGAATCACAGATACGCAGTATTTT
-	TRBD2	TRBJ2-1	TRBV15	CATSRDLAGDEQFF	TGTGCCACCAGCAGAGATCTAGCGGGGGATGAGCAGTTCTTC
few	TRBD1	TRBJ1-5	TRBV19	CASSTITARTGGGQPQHF	TGTGCCAGTAGTACGATTACTGCACGGACAGGGGGAGGCCAGCCCCAGCATTTT
few	-	TRBJ2-3	TRBV4-2	CASSQVGTRGTDTQYF	TGTGCCAGCAGCCAAGTGGGGACTCGGGGCACAGATACGCAGTATTTT
-	-	TRBJ2-1	TRBV7-9	CASSLVRAPYNEQFF	TGTGCCAGCAGCTTGGTCAGGGCCCCTTACAATGAGCAGTTCTTC
few	-	TRBJ2-2	TRBV5-1	CASSDIDTGELFF	TGCGCCAGCAGTGACATCGATACCGGGGAGCTGTTTTTT
-	-	TRBJ2-3	TRBV28	CASSFPPPQDTQYF	TGTGCCAGCAGTTTTCCCCCGCCGCAGGATACGCAGTATTTT
-	TRBD1	TRBJ2-7	TRBV7-9	CASSPMGTVSYEQYF	TGTGCCAGCAGCCCTATGGGGACAGTCTCCTACGAGCAGTACTTC
few	-	TRBJ2-2	TRBV5-6	CASSPLDLDTGELFF	TGTGCCAGCAGCCCCCTAGACCTGGACACCGGGGAGCTGTTTTTT
few	-	TRBJ2-7	TRBV4-2	CASSQEWSPWGEGYEQYF	TGTGCCAGCAGCCAAGAATGGAGCCCGTGGGGAGAGGGTTACGAGCAGTACTTC
few	TRBD2	TRBJ2-1	TRBV6-5	CASRSGGPYNEQFF	TGTGCCAGCAGGAGCGGGGGCCCCTACAATGAGCAGTTCTTC
few	TRBD1	TRBJ1-3	TRBV19	CASSLFAGTGSGSSGNTIYF	TGTGCCAGTAGTTTGTTCGCGGGGACAGGGAGTGGATCGTCTGGAAACACCATATATTTT
-	TRBD2	TRBJ2-5	TRBV10-3	CAISEPQRGQETQYF	TGTGCCATCAGTGAGCCCCAGCGGGGCCAAGAGACCCAGTACTTC
-	-	TRBJ1-2	TRBV18	CASSPQGESFGYTF	TGTGCCAGCTCACCACAAGGGGAGAGTTTCGGCTACACCTTC
-	-	TRBJ2-6	TRBV19	CASKSGASGANVLTF	TGTGCCAGTAAATCCGGGGCGTCTGGGGCCAACGTCCTGACTTTC
few	-	TRBJ2-6	TRBV21-1	CAKEKNGDRETSGANVLTF	TGTGCCAAAGAAAAGAACGGGGACAGGGAGACCTCTGGGGCCAACGTCCTGACTTTC
-	TRBD2	TRBJ2-7	TRBV27	CASSPTSGRAAKQYF	TGTGCCAGCAGTCCCACTAGCGGGAGGGCCGCCAAGCAGTACTTC
-	TRBD2	TRBJ2-1	TRBV29-1	CSVGARWGGRIHNEQFF	TGCAGCGTTGGGGCCAGGTGGGGCGGGAGGATTCACAATGAGCAGTTCTTC
few	-	TRBJ2-1	TRBV6-5	CASSYSILPSEEQFF	TGTGCCAGCAGTTACTCGATACTCCCGTCGGAGGAGCAGTTCTTC
-	-	TRBJ1-2	TRBV28	CASSLRDYGYTF	TGTGCCAGCAGTTTACGAGACTATGGCTACACCTTC
few	-	TRBJ1-2	TRBV19	CASSIIREGNYGYTF	TGTGCCAGTAGTATTATCCGCGAGGGTAACTATGGCTACACCTTC
-	TRBD1	TRBJ1-2	TRBV19	CATKPGGVTANYGYTF	TGTGCCACCAAACCAGGGGGAGTGACGGCTAACTATGGCTACACCTTC
-	-	TRBJ2-7	TRBV7-2	CASSRGYEQYF	TGTGCCAGCAGCCGGGGGTACGAGCAGTACTTC
-	-	TRBJ2-2	TRBV7-6	CASSFRGRELFF	TGTGCCAGCAGCTTCCGCGGCCGGGAGCTGTTTTTT
-	-	TRBJ1-2	TRBV4-3	CASSQAPGEVNYGYTF	TGCGCCAGCAGCCAAGCCCCGGGTGAGGTGAACTATGGCTACACCTTC